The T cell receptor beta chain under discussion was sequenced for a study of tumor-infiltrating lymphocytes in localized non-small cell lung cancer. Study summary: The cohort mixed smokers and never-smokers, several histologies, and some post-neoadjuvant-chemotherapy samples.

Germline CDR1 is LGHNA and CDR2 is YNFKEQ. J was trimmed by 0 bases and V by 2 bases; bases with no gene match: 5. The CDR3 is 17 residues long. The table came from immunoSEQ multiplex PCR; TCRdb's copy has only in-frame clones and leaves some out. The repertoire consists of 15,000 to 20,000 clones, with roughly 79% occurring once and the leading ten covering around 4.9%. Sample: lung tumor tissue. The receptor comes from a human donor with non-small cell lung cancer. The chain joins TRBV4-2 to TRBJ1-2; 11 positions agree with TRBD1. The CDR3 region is CASSQPGQGGANYGYTF. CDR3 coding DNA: TGTGCCAGCAGCCAACCGGGACAGGGGGGAGCTAACTATGGCTACACCTTC.